This T cell receptor (beta chain) appears in the sequencing data of a study of blood T cells in healthy people across ages. The CDR3 spans 13 residues. After removal of 3 bases from V and 2 bases from J, the junction contained 1 base not matched to a gene. Germline CDR1 SQVTM, CDR2 ANQGSEA. The use of a sample-barcoded 5' primer and a J-beta primer mix characterized a second PCR of roughly 7 to 12 cycles. TCRdb reprocessed the 5' RACE reads with MiXCR, giving one entry per CDR3 protein. The table lists over 750,000 distinct CDR3 sequences, around 25% of them singletons. These data also formed part of another study, on T cells of mothers and their children.

The chain joins TRBV29-1 to TRBJ2-1; 7 bases agree with TRBD2. The TCR comes from a boy aged 5-17 years in good health. Sequencing was performed on blood. The CDR3 DNA sequence: TGCAGCGTTGATGGGGGGGCCTACAATGAGCAGTTCTTC. Protein product: CSVDGGAYNEQFF.